This T cell receptor (beta chain) was captured in a study of a mutant IDH1 vaccine in newly diagnosed glioma. Findings and limits, study-wide: Changes in top peripheral clonotypes did not appear linked to pseudoprogression.

With regard to this clone: Antigen: not known.

The CDR3 is made up of 17 amino acids. The V gene's germline CDR1 is SGHDT and CDR2 YYEEEE. The V end was cut by 4 bases, the J end by 5 bases, with 24 bases between. The time point was: week 35, safety follow-up. All doses held 300 ug of mutant IDH1 20-mer peptide, with topical imiquimod. Patients came in for eight vaccinations, in weeks 1, 3, 5, 7, 11, 15, 19 and 23. Only in-frame clones appear in the TCRdb table, and some are missing; sequencing was by immunoSEQ multiplex PCR. The sample has some 48,000 clones, about 82% seen once. The TCR sequence derives from a man aged 35 to 55 with glioma. Specimen: PBMCs, collected from a glioma patient whose treatment included an IDH1 peptide vaccine. V gene TRBV5-6 combines with J gene TRBJ2-5; D assignment may be TRBD1 or TRBD2 (5 bases each). This chain's CDR3 is CASSPKKTGTQGETQYF. CDR3 nucleotide sequence: TGTGCCAGCAGCCCTAAAAAAACCGGGACCCAAGGTGAGACCCAGTACTTC. Full variable domain (rest looked up from reference TRBV5-6 and TRBJ2-5): DAGVTQSPTHLIKTRGQQVTLRCSPKSGHDTVSWYQQALGQGPQFIFQYYEEEERQRGNFPDRFSGHQFPNYSSELNVNALLLGDSALYLCASSPKKTGTQGETQYFGPGTRLLVL.